The subject of this entry is one TCR beta chain. Its target is not known. The authors' processing: ImmunoSEQ output held junction-only sequences without quality scores, so filtering differed. Only in-frame clones appear in the TCRdb table, and some are missing; sequencing was by immunoSEQ multiplex PCR. V, J and clone size are those of that table, while D and trimming were read from the DNA. The sample carries about 1,900,000 clones, around 96% recorded once. Naive CD8 cells lacked CD45RO and underwent positive selection for CCR7, leaving out terminally differentiated effector memory CD45RA+ cells. This entry belongs to a study of shared clonotypes between healthy human individuals. The wider study: Researchers assigned three CD4 naive, three CD4 memory, two CD8 naive and one CD8 memory plate to each donor.

General observations from the study: Non-shared clonotypes displayed generation probabilities falling below those of clonotypes present in all four donors. Clonotype sharing among donors was thought likely to change with sequencing depth.

Input material: naive CD8+ T cells sorted from blood. This clonotype was obtained from a man aged 18 to 29 in good health.

The CDR3 DNA reads as TGTGCCAGCAGTTACTCCCGGGACAGTCCCTACGAGCAGTACTTC. As protein: CASSYSRDSPYEQYF. The chain carries TRBV6-5 and TRBJ2-7, with 7 positions matching TRBD1. Germline V CDR1 and CDR2: MNHEY, SVGAGI. This CDR3 spans 15 amino acids. With 0 bases clipped from V and 2 bases from J, the junction kept 4 bases outside the gene matches.